This T cell receptor (beta chain) was identified during a study of T cell responses to AZD1222 COVID-19 vaccine. Whole-study findings and limits: Spike as a whole was targeted by vaccine-associated CD4 TCRs, dominant at 160-218 and 743-854. Repertoires in all cases were sampled only once the peak T cell response had passed.

Clones were sequenced by immunoSEQ multiplex PCR, and TCRdb holds only the in-frame ones, with some missing. The sample has approximately 150,000 clones; roughly nine tenths are singletons. For this clone: The antigen remains unidentified.

Per the germline V gene, CDR1 is SNHLY and CDR2 is FYNNEI. This CDR3 has 14 amino acids. Trimming removed 7 bases from V and 4 bases from J, with 11 bases in between. The gene calls are TRBV2 and TRBJ2-6, with D possibly TRBD1 on 5 matching bases. The sequence derives from an adult who received the AZD1222 COVID-19 vaccine. The source material was peripheral blood, sampled 28 days after the second AZD1222 dose. The CDR3, as DNA: TGTGCCAGCACCGCAGGGTCCGGGGCCAACGTCCTGACTTTC. Amino acid sequence: CASTAGSGANVLTF.